Listed here are 17 T cell receptor beta chains from one sample, sequenced in a study of molecular identifiers for immune sequencing clone quantification. Using its own MiXCR run on the PCR reads, TCRdb lists one record per CDR3 protein. The sample contains some 100,000 distinct CDR3 sequences, 36% of which appear only once. Material for sequencing was naive CD8+ T cells from blood, with Jurkat cell RNA spiked in. Subset here: FACS-sorted CD8+CD4-CCR7+CD45RA+ naive T cells. All receptors come from a human donor in good health. Some libraries in this study had Jurkat cell RNA spiked in.

This clonotype showed up just a few times. This rearrangement joins TRBV29-1 to TRBJ2-6, with 7 bases fitting TRBD1. The germline gives CDR1 SQVTM, CDR2 ANQGSEA. Germline trimming cut 0 bases from V and 0 bases from J; bases unmatched to any gene: 11. The CDR3 sequence is 19 residues long. CDR3 residues: CSVEDPLGQRVSGANVLTF. The CDR3 DNA reads as TGCAGCGTTGAAGATCCATTGGGACAGCGAGTCTCTGGGGCCAACGTCCTGACTTTC. Full variable domain (outside the CDR3, taken from reference TRBV29-1 and TRBJ2-6): SAVISQKPSRDICQRGTSLTIQCQVDSQVTMMFWYRQQPGQSLTLIATANQGSEATYESGFVIDKFPISRPNLTFSTLTVSNMSPEDSSIYLCSVEDPLGQRVSGANVLTFGAGSRLTVL.

Note on this clonotype: One junction end disagrees with the germline gene, perhaps due to a read error. The V and J genes are TRBV19 and TRBJ1-4; 10 bases are shared with TRBD1. This CDR3 has 15 amino acids. Germline values: CDR1 LNHDA, CDR2 SQIVND (reference sequence). CDR3 bases: TGTGCTACCAATGCCGGGACAGGGGCGAAGGAAACACTGTTTTTT. Translating gives CATNAGTGAKETLFF.

In its sample, this clonotype is medium-sized. V gene TRBV6-6 combines with J gene TRBJ2-3; 7 nucleotides agree with TRBD2. J was trimmed by 2 bases and V by 8 bases; bases with no gene match: 16. Per the germline V gene, CDR1 is MNHNY and CDR2 is SVGAGI (reference sequence). The CDR3 is 17 amino acids. The CDR3 DNA is TGTGCCAGCGTAAATTTCGCTGGACTAGGGTACACAGATACGCAGTATTTT. Protein sequence: CASVNFAGLGYTDTQYF.

The chain combines TRBV5-4 with TRBJ1-1; a weak D match, TRBD1 (5 bases). The V end lost 4 bases, the J end lost 6 bases, and 13 bases lay between the germline ends. From germline, CDR1 is SGHNT and CDR2 YYREEE (reference sequence). The CDR3 consists of 13 residues. The CDR3 is CASSAPGGSEAFF. As DNA, the CDR3 is TGTGCCAGCAGCGCGCCCGGGGGGTCTGAAGCTTTCTTT.

Remarks on this clonotype: A much larger clone is a single base away; this may be a read error. This chain uses TRBV7-2 with TRBJ2-7; D not certain. V was shortened by 5 bases and J by 3 bases, with 17 bases between the two germline ends. CDR3 length: 15 amino acids. Germline assignment: CDR1 SGHTA and CDR2 FQGNSA. The CDR3 region is CASSAEDKWIYEQYF. The CDR3 DNA is TGTGCCAGCAGCGCCGAAGACAAGTGGATCTACGAGCAGTACTTC.

This clonotype was found a few times. The rearrangement links TRBV19 to TRBJ2-7; the D gene is possibly TRBD2 (5 bases). Germline CDR1 LNHDA, CDR2 SQIVND (reference sequence). Trimming removed 3 bases at V and 3 bases at J, with 21 bases between. The CDR3 length is 17 residues. CDR3 residues: CASSINGLHTSDYEQYF. The CDR3, as DNA: TGTGCCAGTAGTATTAATGGACTCCATACGTCCGACTACGAGCAGTACTTC.

V usage is TRBV9 and J usage is TRBJ2-2; 7 nucleotides agree with TRBD2. Germline loops: CDR1 SGDLS, CDR2 YYNGEE. The CDR3 sequence is 18 residues long. V trimming: 5 bases; J trimming: 2 bases; junction bases outside the gene matches: 15. The CDR3 coding sequence is TGTGCCAGCAGTTATCCGCGGGAGCACCTAGTTAACACCGGGGAGCTGTTTTTT. Its translation: CASSYPREHLVNTGELFF.

This clonotype was detected ten times or more. The chain recombines TRBV9 with TRBJ2-4; D is unresolved. V was cut by 3 bases and J by 5 bases, with 6 bases left in between. The length of the CDR3 is 12 residues. The germline CDR1 and CDR2 sequences are SGDLS and YYNGEE. CDR3 sequence reads: CASSGQENIQYF. The DNA for the CDR3 is TGTGCCAGCAGCGGACAAGAAAACATTCAGTACTTC.

The chain has TRBV4-2 and TRBJ2-1; no firm D call. CDR3 length: 15 residues. V shed 0 bases and J shed 9 bases, with 15 bases lying between them. In germline, CDR1 is LGHNA, CDR2 YNFKEQ. CDR3: CASSQDGSARVEQFF. The CDR3 DNA reads TGTGCCAGCAGCCAAGATGGAAGTGCGCGCGTTGAGCAGTTCTTC.

This clonotype was seen many times. Germline and junction disagree at one end, which may indicate a read error. The chain employs TRBV27 and TRBJ1-5; no clear D gene. CDR3 length: 15 residues. Germline CDR1 reads MNHEY; CDR2 reads SMNVEV (reference sequence). In nucleotides, the CDR3 is TGTGCCAGCAGTATATCTGGCTATAGCAATCAGCCCCAGCATTTT. It is translated as CASSISGYSNQPQHF.

By share, this clonotype counts as medium-sized. The rearrangement links TRBV29-1 to TRBJ2-7; 9 bases are a match to TRBD2. CDR3 size: 13 residues. The junction had 2 bases not matched to a gene; V was cut back by 1 base and J by 4 bases. Germline V gene sequence: CDR1 SQVTM, CDR2 ANQGSEA. This CDR3 is CSVEVLAGYEQYF. The CDR3 DNA reads TGCAGCGTTGAAGTCCTAGCGGGGTACGAGCAGTACTTC.

This clonotype was recorded many times. The V and J genes are TRBV7-9 and TRBJ2-3; the D is unclear. Trimming left V 6 bases short and J 1 base short, with 11 bases between. Germline CDR1 and CDR2: SEHNR and FQNEAQ (reference sequence). The CDR3 is 14 amino acids. The DNA of the CDR3 is TGTGCCAGCAGTGGTAACTCACGCACAGATACGCAGTATTTT. Protein: CASSGNSRTDTQYF.

This chain uses TRBV10-3 with TRBJ2-1; D gene ambiguous. Near its end, the DNA agrees better with TRBJ2-7, so the J call may be wrong. The CDR3 loop spans 15 amino acids. CDR1 and CDR2 (germline): ENHRY, SYGVKD. CDR3 sequence (DNA): TGTGCCATCAGTGAGCGTCTAGTCCCCTACAAAGAGCAGTACTTC. It codes for CAISERLVPYKEQYF.

The chain uses TRBV27 and TRBJ2-7, with D perhaps matching TRBD2 (6 bases). Trimming took 6 bases from V and 0 from J, leaving 9 bases between them. This CDR3 has 13 amino acids. Germline loops: CDR1 MNHEY, CDR2 SMNVEV (reference sequence). The CDR3: CASRRDFSYEQYF. The CDR3 DNA is TGTGCCAGCAGGAGGGACTTCTCCTACGAGCAGTACTTC.

This clonotype was counted a few times. The rearrangement uses TRBV6-1 and TRBJ2-7, with unresolved D. Per the germline V gene, CDR1 is MNHNS and CDR2 is SASEGT. The V and J ends lost 5 bases and 5 bases respectively, with 19 bases between them. The CDR3 sequence is 15 residues long. This CDR3 reads CASSNNLLTLNEQYF. Written as DNA, the CDR3 is TGTGCCAGCAGTAACAACCTTTTGACCCTTAACGAGCAGTACTTC.

This chain connects TRBV20-1 to TRBJ2-7; D uncertain. Between the trimmed V and J ends, which lost 0 bases and 2 bases, there was a span of 14 bases. CDR3 length: 15 amino acids. Germline assignment: CDR1 DFQATT and CDR2 SNEGSKA (reference sequence). The CDR3 DNA is TGCAGTGCTAGAGATCAGGAGAGCCTACCCTACGAGCAGTACTTC. Protein: CSARDQESLPYEQYF.

This clonotype was detected ten times or more. V gene TRBV6-6 combines with J gene TRBJ2-5, with 8 bases matching TRBD1. Germline-derived CDR1 and CDR2 are MNHNY and SVGAGI (reference sequence). This CDR3 contains 17 residues. After removal of 2 bases from V and 1 base from J, the junction contained 9 bases not matched to a gene. The CDR3 is CASSYLGQGSLQETQYF. The CDR3 bases are TGTGCCAGCAGTTACCTAGGACAGGGATCCCTCCAAGAGACCCAGTACTTC.